This entry concerns a single TCR beta chain. What it binds is not known. The data belong to a study of OX40 agonist ivuxolimab in advanced cancers. Study as a whole: Given to patients was ivuxolimab, an agonistic anti-OX40 (CD134) antibody. Cancers in dose escalation were hepatocellular, melanoma, renal cell and head and neck. Study outcomes and limitations: With doses of 0.1 to 3.0 mg/kg, CD4+ and CD8+ blood T cells had undergone clonal expansion by week 6.

Blood samples were obtained at baseline, cycle 4 day 1, and cycle 7 day 1. With 6 bases removed from V and 4 bases from J, the gap between germline ends came to 15 bases. Germline V gene data show CDR1 as SQVTM and CDR2 as ANQGSEA. This CDR3 has 13 amino acids. Here immunoSEQ multiplex PCR was the method, and the copy in TCRdb shows in-frame clones only, minus some. The sample gives approximately 87,000 clones, about nine tenths of which show up once; roughly 4.5% is in the top ten. The V call is TRBV29-1, the J call TRBJ1-2, with D possibly TRBD1 on 6 matching bases. The clonotype originates from an adult with an advanced solid tumor such as melanoma, head and neck, liver or kidney cancer. This specimen was CD4+ or CD8+ T cells sorted from blood, taken in a trial of the OX40 agonist ivuxolimab. Written as DNA, the CDR3 is TGCAGCGTCCTTCTACAGGGATCCTATGGCTACACCTTC. It specifies CSVLLQGSYGYTF.